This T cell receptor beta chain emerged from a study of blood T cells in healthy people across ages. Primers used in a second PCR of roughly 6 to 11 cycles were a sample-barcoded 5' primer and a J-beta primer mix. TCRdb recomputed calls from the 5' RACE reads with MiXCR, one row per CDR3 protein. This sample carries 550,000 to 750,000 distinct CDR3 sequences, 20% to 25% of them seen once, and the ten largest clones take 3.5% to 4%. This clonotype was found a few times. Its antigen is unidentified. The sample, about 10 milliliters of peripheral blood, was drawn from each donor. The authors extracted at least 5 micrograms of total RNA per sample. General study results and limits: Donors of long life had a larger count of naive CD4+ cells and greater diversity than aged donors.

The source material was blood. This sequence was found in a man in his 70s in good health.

The CDR3 nucleotides are TGTGCCAGCAGTTACTCGATCCGGCTTAGCTCCTACAATGAGCAGTTCTTC. Residues: CASSYSIRLSSYNEQFF. V is TRBV6-6 and J is TRBJ2-1, with D unresolved. V gave up 0 bases and J gave up 0 bases, with 12 bases separating them. There are 17 residues in the CDR3. The germline CDR1 and CDR2 sequences are MNHNY and SVGAGI (reference sequence).